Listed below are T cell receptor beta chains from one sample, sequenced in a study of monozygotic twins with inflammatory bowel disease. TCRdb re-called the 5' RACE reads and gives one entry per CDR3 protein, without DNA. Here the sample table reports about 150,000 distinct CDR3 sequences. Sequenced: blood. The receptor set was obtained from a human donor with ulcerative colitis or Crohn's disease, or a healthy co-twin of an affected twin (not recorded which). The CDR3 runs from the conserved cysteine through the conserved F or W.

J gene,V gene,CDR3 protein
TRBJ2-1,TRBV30,CAWSVGGSRNEQFF
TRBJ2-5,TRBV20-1,CSAPSGLQETQYF
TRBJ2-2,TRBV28,CASSMTIPTGELFF
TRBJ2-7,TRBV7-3,CASSLGQGYAYEQYF
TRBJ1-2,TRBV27,CASSGIYGYTF
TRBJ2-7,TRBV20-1,CSASSPLAGAYEQYF
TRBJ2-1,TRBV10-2,CASRERGGYNEQFF
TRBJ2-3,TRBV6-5,CASSYSMPELSTDTQYF
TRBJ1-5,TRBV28,CASSLPEENQPQHF
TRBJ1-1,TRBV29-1,CSVDLGYTEAFF
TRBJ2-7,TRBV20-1,CSARDWQAKTSYEQYF
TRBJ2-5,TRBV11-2,CASSLPAGVETQYF
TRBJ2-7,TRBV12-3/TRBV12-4,CASTRDYVHEQYF
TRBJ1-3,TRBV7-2,CASSLGVAGNTIYF
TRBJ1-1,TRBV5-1,CASSLDRGFERTEAFF
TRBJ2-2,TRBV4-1,CASSQDRQRANTGELFF
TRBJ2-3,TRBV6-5,CASSYSGARGDLYF
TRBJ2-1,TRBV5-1,CASSWGGLNNEQFF
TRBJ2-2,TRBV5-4,CASSPEGGRGTGELFF
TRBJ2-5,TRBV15,CATSYPGQGARETQYF
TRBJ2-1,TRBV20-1,CSASLGGSFNEQFF
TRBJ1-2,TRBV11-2,CASSLGTGTGYTF
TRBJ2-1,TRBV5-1,CASSLVGDNYNEQFF
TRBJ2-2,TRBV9,CASSVGADKNTGELFF
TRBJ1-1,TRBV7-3,CASSLMGRANTEAFF
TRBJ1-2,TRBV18,CASSGAGRDYGYTF
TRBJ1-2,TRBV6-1,CASRGTAFYGYTF
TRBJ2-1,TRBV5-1,CASSFMGSYNEQFF
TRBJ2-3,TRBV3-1,CASRSGSTQYF
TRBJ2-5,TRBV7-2,CASSLQTSGSGETQYF
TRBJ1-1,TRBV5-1,CASSRGQGAGDTEAFF
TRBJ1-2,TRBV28,CASSSQQGARGYTF
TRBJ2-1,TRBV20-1,CSARRAGAYNEQFF
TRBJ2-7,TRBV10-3,CAISRTGGGSYEQYF
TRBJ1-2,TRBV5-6,CASSGGTVFYGYTF
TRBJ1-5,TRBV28,CASSLRAGTNQPQHF
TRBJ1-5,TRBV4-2,CASSQGAASNQPQHF
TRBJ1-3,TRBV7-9,CASSSMALSGNTIYF
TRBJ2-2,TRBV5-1,CASSLGDRETGELFF
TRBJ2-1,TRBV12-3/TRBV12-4,CASSYGIRTNEQFF
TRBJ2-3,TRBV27,CASSTTGRTDTQYF
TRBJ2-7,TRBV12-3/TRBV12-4,CASSFGTLSYEQYF
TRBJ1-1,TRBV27,CASSLGQGVMNTEAFF
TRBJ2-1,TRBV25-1,CASSEFSEQFF